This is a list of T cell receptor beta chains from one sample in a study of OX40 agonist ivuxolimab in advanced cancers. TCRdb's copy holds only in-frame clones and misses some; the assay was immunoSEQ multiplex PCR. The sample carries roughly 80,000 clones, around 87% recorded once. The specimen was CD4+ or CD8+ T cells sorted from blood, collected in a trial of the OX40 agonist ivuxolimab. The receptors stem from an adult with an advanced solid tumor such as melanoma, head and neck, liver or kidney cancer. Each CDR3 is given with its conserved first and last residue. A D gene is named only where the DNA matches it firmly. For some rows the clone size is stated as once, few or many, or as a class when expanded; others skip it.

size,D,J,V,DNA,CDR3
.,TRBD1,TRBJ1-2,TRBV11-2,TGTGCCAGCAGTATGGACAGGAACTATGGCTACACCTTC,CASSMDRNYGYTF
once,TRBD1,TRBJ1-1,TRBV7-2,TGTGCCAGCAGCCCCCGGACAGGGGCCCGGACTGAAGCTTTCTTT,CASSPRTGARTEAFF
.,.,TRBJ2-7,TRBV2,TGTGCCAGCATCGACTTCTACGAGCAGTACTTC,CASIDFYEQYF
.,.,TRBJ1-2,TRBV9,TGTGCCAGCAGCGAAAACAGAGCCTATGGCTACACCTTC,CASSENRAYGYTF
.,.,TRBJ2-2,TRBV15,TGTGCCACCAGCAGAGAGGTCAGAACGACCGGGGAGCTGTTTTTT,CATSREVRTTGELFF
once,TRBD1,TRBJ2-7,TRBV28,TGTGCCAGCAGTTTGGACAGGGTTGGGAACTACGAGCAGTACTTC,CASSLDRVGNYEQYF
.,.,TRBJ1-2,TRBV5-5,TGTGCCAGCAGCTTGGTAGGGACTCCGAGCTACACCTTC,CASSLVGTPSYTF
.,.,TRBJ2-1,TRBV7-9,TGTGCCAGCAGCTTATTGGGGGGGCAATACAATGAGCAGTTCTTC,CASSLLGGQYNEQFF
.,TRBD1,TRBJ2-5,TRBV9,TGTGCCAGCAGCATGGGCCAGGGGGTCCAAGAGACCCAGTACTTC,CASSMGQGVQETQYF
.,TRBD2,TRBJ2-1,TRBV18,TGTGCCAGCTCACCAGGACTAGCGGGAGGTTACAATGAGCAGTTCTTC,CASSPGLAGGYNEQFF
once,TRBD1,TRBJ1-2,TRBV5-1,TGCGCCAGCAGCGGGACAGGGGATGGCTACACCTTC,CASSGTGDGYTF
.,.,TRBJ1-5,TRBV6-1,TGTGCCAGCAGTGGGGAAGGCCATAGCAATCAGCCCCAGCATTTT,CASSGEGHSNQPQHF
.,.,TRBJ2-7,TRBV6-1,TGTGCCAGCACCGGCCGTAGATCCTACGAGCAGTACTTC,CASTGRRSYEQYF
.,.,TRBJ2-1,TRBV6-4,TGTGCCAGCAGTGTTATTGGGTTTCCCTACAATGAGCAGTTCTTC,CASSVIGFPYNEQFF
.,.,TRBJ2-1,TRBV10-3,TGTGCCATCAGTGTTTTGGGTAGGGGGACGGGGGGTGATGAGCAGTTCTTC,CAISVLGRGTGGDEQFF
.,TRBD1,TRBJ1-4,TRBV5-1,TGCGCCAGCCAAACAAGAACAGGGGGTAATGAAAAACTGTTTTTT,CASQTRTGGNEKLFF
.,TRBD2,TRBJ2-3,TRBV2,TGTGCCAGCAGTGTTGGACTAGCGGGGGGTGGTGCAGGCACAGTCACAGATACGCAGTATTTT,CASSVGLAGGGAGTVTDTQYF
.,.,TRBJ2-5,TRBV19,TGTGCCAGTAGCTCGACGTACCCACAAGAGACCCAGTACTTC,CASSSTYPQETQYF
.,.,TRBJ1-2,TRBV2,TGTGCCAGCAGTTTGTCCGGGACCGCGGAAGGCTACACCTTC,CASSLSGTAEGYTF
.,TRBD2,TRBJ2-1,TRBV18,TGTGCCAGCTCACCGACTAGCGGGAGGGCTTCCTCCTACAATGAGCAGTTCTTC,CASSPTSGRASSYNEQFF
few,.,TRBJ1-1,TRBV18,TGTGCCAGCTCACCCGGCGGGGGACTGAACACTGAAGCTTTCTTT,CASSPGGGLNTEAFF
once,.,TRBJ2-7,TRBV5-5,TGTGCCAGCAGCTTGGCTCTCTACGAGCAGTACTTC,CASSLALYEQYF
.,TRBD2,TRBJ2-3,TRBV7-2,TGTGCCAGCAGCTTAGATGGCCAGAGTGCTAGCGGGGGCACAGATACGCAGTATTTT,CASSLDGQSASGGTDTQYF
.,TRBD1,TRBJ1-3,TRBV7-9,TGTGCCAGCAGCTTAGATGGGACAGGGACTGGAAACACCATATATTTT,CASSLDGTGTGNTIYF
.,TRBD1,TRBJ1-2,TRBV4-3,TGCGCCAGCGGCAGAACGGACAGGGTCGATGGCTACACCTTC,CASGRTDRVDGYTF
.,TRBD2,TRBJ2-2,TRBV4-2,TGTGCCAGCAGCCAAGGAATACTAGCGGACATTATTACCGGGGAGCTGTTTTTT,CASSQGILADIITGELFF
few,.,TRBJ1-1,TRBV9,TGTGCCAGCAAAAAGGACATTACGAACACTGAAGCTTTCTTT,CASKKDITNTEAFF
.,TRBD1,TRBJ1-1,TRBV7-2,TGTGCCAGCAGCCCGACCTCGACAGGGTTGTTAGCTTTCTTT,CASSPTSTGLLAFF
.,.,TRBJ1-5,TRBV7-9,TGTGCCAGCAGCCAGAGGTCCTCAGCCCAGCATTTT,CASSQRSSAQHF
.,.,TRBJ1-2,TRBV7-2,TGTGCCAGCAGCTTAGATTTGAACTACGGCTACACCTTC,CASSLDLNYGYTF
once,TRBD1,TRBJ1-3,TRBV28,TGTGCCAGCAGTAACAGGGGAGGAAACACCATATATTTT,CASSNRGGNTIYF
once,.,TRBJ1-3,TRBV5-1,TGCGCCAGCAGCTCAACAGGGACTGGAAACACCATATATTTT,CASSSTGTGNTIYF
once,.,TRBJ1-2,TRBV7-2,TGTGCCAGCAGCACCGATGTCAGGGCCTATGGCTACACCTTC,CASSTDVRAYGYTF